These T cell receptor beta chains were read from a single sample in a study of OX40 agonist ivuxolimab in advanced cancers. The method was immunoSEQ multiplex PCR; TCRdb's version includes in-frame clones alone and lacks a portion of them. The sample consists of 48,000 or so clones, about 81% of them appearing once. The starting material was CD4+ or CD8+ T cells sorted from blood, obtained in a trial of the OX40 agonist ivuxolimab. These TCRs come from an adult with an advanced solid tumor such as melanoma, head and neck, liver or kidney cancer. The CDR3 runs from the conserved cysteine through the conserved F or W. Rows may omit the clone size; those that give it use once, few, many or a size class.

v_gene	abundance	j_gene	CDR3aa
TRBV6-5	few	TRBJ2-3	CASGASGSTDTQYF
TRBV7-2	-	TRBJ2-1	CASSFRTSGRNEQFF
TRBV18	-	TRBJ1-2	CASSPAGQSNYGYTF
TRBV7-2	-	TRBJ1-1	CASSWKTGVYTEAFF
TRBV20-1	-	TRBJ1-5	CSARTGGPQHF
TRBV10-3	-	TRBJ1-3	CAISESMGGSGNTIYF
TRBV18	-	TRBJ2-2	CASSRQGNTGELFF
TRBV6-4	-	TRBJ2-3	CASSDQLSDTQYF
TRBV4-1	-	TRBJ1-5	CAVGPGQPQHF
TRBV4-1	-	TRBJ2-1	CASRSYRGLNEQFF
TRBV30	few	TRBJ2-1	CAWSVAGNEQFF
TRBV7-8	-	TRBJ2-5	CASSLLGETQYF
TRBV7-9	-	TRBJ1-5	CASSQAWSDRAHSNQPQHF
TRBV6-6	once	TRBJ2-1	CASSGLVGEQFF
TRBV18	-	TRBJ1-6	CASSPPLGPSRNSPLHF
TRBV7-8	-	TRBJ1-2	CASSSPDLGYTF
TRBV9	-	TRBJ2-1	CASSVPAGAGGFNEQFF
TRBV5-4	-	TRBJ2-6	CASSLMQGHSGANVLTF
TRBV5-4	-	TRBJ2-3	CASSLAGAPPGVDTQYF
TRBV27	-	TRBJ1-2	CASSLKGQGYGYTF
TRBV5-6	once	TRBJ2-1	CASSSPLSSYNEQFF
TRBV5-6	-	TRBJ1-3	CASSLASSTIYF
TRBV5-1	many	TRBJ2-2	CASSFRGITGELFF
TRBV7-9	-	TRBJ1-6	CASSYVSGTGRLSPLHF
TRBV10-1	-	TRBJ2-3	CASSSDRGSDTQYF
TRBV10-1	-	TRBJ2-7	CASSERPGAYEQYF
TRBV5-4	once	TRBJ2-7	CASSFYGREGYEQYF
TRBV29-1	-	TRBJ2-2	CSVEAPTRGNTGELFF
TRBV11-2	few	TRBJ2-1	CASSLEREGQFF
TRBV18	-	TRBJ2-2	CASSPPATGGTGELFF
TRBV7-9	-	TRBJ2-5	CASSLDLDREETQYF
TRBV7-2	-	TRBJ2-3	CASSLVPGLAGRKGTQYF
TRBV30	-	TRBJ1-2	CAWSVRSGQGFGYTF
TRBV4-1	-	TRBJ2-3	CASSQVGSDTQYF
TRBV28	-	TRBJ2-1	CASYSYNEQFF
TRBV5-8	-	TRBJ2-2	CASSISGRHTGELFF
TRBV18	once	TRBJ2-5	CASSPGLAGVMGETQYF
TRBV25-1	few	TRBJ1-5	CASSDYNQPQHF
TRBV18	-	TRBJ1-1	CASSLNPPGADTEAFF
TRBV7-6	-	TRBJ1-5	CASSPTQGARNQPQHF
TRBV5-6	-	TRBJ1-2	CASSLGVDSYGYTF
TRBV29-1	-	TRBJ1-3	CSVDPIGGGDGNTIYF
TRBV2	few	TRBJ2-7	CASSEIGYEQYF
TRBV5-1	-	TRBJ1-3	CASSDQGSFGNTIYF
TRBV5-1	-	TRBJ2-7	CASSNGLAGASEQYF
TRBV4-1	few	TRBJ2-1	CASSQLIGNEQFF
TRBV10-2	-	TRBJ2-2	CASTSLTGGNWELFF
TRBV7-8	once	TRBJ2-5	CASSLLDMYQETQYF
TRBV30	-	TRBJ2-1	CAWSVSFDGGYNEQFF
TRBV7-9	-	TRBJ2-2	CASSLAGASPSGTGELFF